This TCR beta chain derives from a study of early T cells in non-severe SARS-CoV-2 infection. As concerns this clonotype: The antigen is unknown.

Findings and limits, study-wide: Matching with VDJdb favored anti-spike CD8 responses (missing private and CD4 specificities).

This CDR3 is built from 16 residues. Germline loops: CDR1 KGHSH, CDR2 LQKENI. With 8 bases clipped from V and 0 bases from J, the junction kept 3 bases outside the gene matches. TCRdb fed the 5' RACE reads into MiXCR, producing one record per CDR3 protein. Seen here are over 80,000 distinct CDR3 sequences, 14% to 15% observed once, and the top ten hold 10% to 11%. The source is an adult who was a healthcare worker with PCR-confirmed SARS-CoV-2 infection or an uninfected control (not recorded which). The chain recombines TRBV18 with TRBJ2-1, with 14 positions matching TRBD2. The sequencing input was whole blood. CDR3 protein: CASRTSGGPSYNEQFF. CDR3 in DNA: TGTGCCAGCCGGACTAGCGGGGGGCCCTCCTACAATGAGCAGTTCTTC.